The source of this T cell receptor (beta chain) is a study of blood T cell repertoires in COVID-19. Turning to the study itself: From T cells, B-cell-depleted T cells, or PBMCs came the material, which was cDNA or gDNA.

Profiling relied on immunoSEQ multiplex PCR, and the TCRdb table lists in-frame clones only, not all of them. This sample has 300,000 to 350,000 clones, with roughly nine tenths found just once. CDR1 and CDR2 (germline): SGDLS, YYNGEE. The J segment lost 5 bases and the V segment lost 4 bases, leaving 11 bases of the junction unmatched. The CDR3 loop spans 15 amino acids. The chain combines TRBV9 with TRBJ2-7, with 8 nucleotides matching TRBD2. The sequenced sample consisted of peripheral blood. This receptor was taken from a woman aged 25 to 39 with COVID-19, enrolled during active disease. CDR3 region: CASSTSAGVRNEQYF. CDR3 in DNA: TGTGCCAGCAGCACTTCAGCGGGAGTTCGAAACGAGCAGTACTTC.